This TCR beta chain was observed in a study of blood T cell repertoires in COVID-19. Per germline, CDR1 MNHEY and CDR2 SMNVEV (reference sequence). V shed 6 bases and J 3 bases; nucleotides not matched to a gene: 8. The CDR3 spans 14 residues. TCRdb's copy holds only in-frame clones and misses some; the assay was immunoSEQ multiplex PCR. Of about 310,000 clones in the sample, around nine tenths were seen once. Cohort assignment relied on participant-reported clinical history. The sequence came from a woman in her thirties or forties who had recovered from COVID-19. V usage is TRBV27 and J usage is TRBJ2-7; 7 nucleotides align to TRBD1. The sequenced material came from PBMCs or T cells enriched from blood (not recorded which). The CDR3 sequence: CASSPRDSIYEQYF. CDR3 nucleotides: TGTGCCAGCAGCCCCCGGGACAGCATCTACGAGCAGTACTTC.